The clone carrying this T cell receptor (beta chain) was recorded many times. Its antigen is as yet unknown. Coverage ceases 3 residues before the CDR3 finishes, and the germline J gene fills in the end. Assay: immunoSEQ multiplex PCR; the TCRdb copy retains only in-frame clones and omits some. In total the sample includes just under 20,000 clones, none of them seen once. These data originate in a study of T cell clonality in common variable immunodeficiency. Study findings and constraints: CVID subjects showed higher TCRbeta clonality than healthy controls. In common variable immunodeficiency, TCR beta chains reportedly carried fewer deletions and N-nucleotide insertions.

V gave up 7 bases and J gave up 3 bases, with 15 bases separating them. The CDR3 totals 15 residues. Germline-derived CDR1 and CDR2 are SNHLY and FYNNEI. No CVID subject was ill or on immunomodulatory drugs when sampled. Donors gave about 5 to 8 ml heparinized peripheral whole blood. This sequence joins TRBV2 and TRBJ1-4, with a possible D match to TRBD1 (6 bases). This sequence was found in a human donor with common variable immunodeficiency. Sequenced: peripheral blood mononuclear cells. Incomplete CDR3 DNA: TGTGCCAGCAAAATAGGGGGGGCAGCTAATGAAAAA. Residues: CASKIGGAANEK. From start to end, the CDR3 is CASKIGGAANEKLFF.